These T cell receptor beta chains were read from a single sample in a study of beta chain features in type 1 diabetes. Assay: immunoSEQ multiplex PCR; the TCRdb copy retains only in-frame clones and omits some. The sample gives about 110,000 clones, about 40% of which show up once; over 0.065% is in the top ten. Sequencing was carried out using stem cell memory CD4+ T cells from blood. Source of these receptors: a young woman in good health. The CDR3 runs from the conserved cysteine through the conserved F or W. A D gene is named only where the DNA matches it firmly. Part of the rows lack a size; the others show once, few, many or a class for expanded clones.

. | . | TRBJ2-1 | TRBV7-9 | CASSSRGALYNEQFF | TGTGCCAGCAGCTCCCGTGGAGCGCTCTACAATGAGCAGTTCTTC
few | . | TRBJ2-7 | TRBV5-1 | CASSLFSQGVDEQYF | TGCGCCAGCAGCTTATTCTCACAGGGAGTCGACGAGCAGTACTTC
. | . | TRBJ2-4 | TRBV5-4 | CASSLEGDAKNIQYF | TGTGCCAGCAGCTTGGAGGGGGACGCCAAAAACATTCAGTACTTC
few | . | TRBJ2-7 | TRBV5-6 | CASSYGGREQYF | TGTGCCAGCAGCTATGGGGGCCGCGAGCAGTACTTC
. | TRBD2 | TRBJ2-1 | TRBV6-1 | CASSGSGRSYNEQFF | TGTGCCAGCAGTGGTAGCGGGAGGTCCTACAATGAGCAGTTCTTC
. | . | TRBJ2-3 | TRBV29-1 | CSVPTSGGRTDTQYF | TGCAGCGTTCCAACCTCAGGGGGGAGGACAGATACGCAGTATTTT
. | . | TRBJ1-2 | TRBV6-6 | CASRAGINYGYTF | TGTGCCAGCCGTGCAGGGATAAACTATGGCTACACCTTC
. | TRBD1 | TRBJ2-7 | TRBV29-1 | CSVKDRAAQYF | TGCAGCGTTAAGGACAGGGCTGCGCAGTACTTC
. | . | TRBJ1-3 | TRBV20-1 | CSAITGNTIYF | TGCAGTGCTATAACTGGAAACACCATATATTTT
. | TRBD1 | TRBJ2-6 | TRBV2 | CASSGQGTGANVLTF | TGTGCCAGCTCCGGACAGGGGACCGGGGCCAACGTCCTGACTTTC
. | . | TRBJ1-1 | TRBV6-5 | CASSTANTEAFF | TGTGCCAGCTCGACAGCGAACACTGAAGCTTTCTTT
once | . | TRBJ1-2 | TRBV11-2 | CASSFSEGDYGYTF | TGTGCCAGCAGCTTTTCTGAGGGCGACTATGGCTACACCTTC
. | . | TRBJ1-2 | TRBV18 | CASSPSFNYGYTF | TGTGCCAGCTCACCAAGCTTCAACTATGGCTACACCTTC
. | . | TRBJ1-2 | TRBV5-1 | CASSRTMDGGKYGYTF | TGCGCCAGCAGCCGTACTATGGACGGGGGAAAATATGGCTACACCTTC
many | . | TRBJ2-5 | TRBV23-1 | CASSQVGETQYF | TGCGCCAGCAGTCAAGTCGGGGAGACCCAGTACTTC
. | TRBD1 | TRBJ2-7 | TRBV5-1 | CASSTGTAYEQYF | TGCGCCAGCAGCACCGGGACAGCCTACGAGCAGTACTTC
few | TRBD1 | TRBJ2-1 | TRBV9 | CASSREPGQAYNEQFF | TGTGCCAGCAGCAGGGAGCCGGGACAGGCCTACAATGAGCAGTTCTTC
few | . | TRBJ2-5 | TRBV14 | CASAVGGHFETQYF | TGTGCCAGCGCCGTAGGAGGTCATTTTGAGACCCAGTACTTC
. | TRBD1 | TRBJ2-7 | TRBV2 | CASRLQGPAAYEQYF | TGTGCCAGCAGGCTACAGGGGCCAGCGGCCTACGAGCAGTACTTC
few | . | TRBJ2-7 | TRBV7-9 | CASSAGHGSSYEQYF | TGTGCCAGCAGCGCGGGGCACGGGAGCTCCTACGAGCAGTACTTC
. | TRBD2 | TRBJ2-7 | TRBV18 | CASSPRGDSPLFGQYF | TGTGCCAGCTCACCGCGGGGGGATAGTCCCCTATTCGGGCAGTACTTC
few | . | TRBJ2-1 | TRBV7-9 | CASSLWGLHREQFF | TGTGCCAGCAGCTTATGGGGACTCCATCGAGAGCAGTTCTTC
few | TRBD1 | TRBJ1-1 | TRBV18 | CASSPTGLVTEAFF | TGTGCCAGCTCACCGACAGGGTTGGTCACTGAAGCTTTCTTT
. | TRBD1 | TRBJ2-6 | TRBV4-1 | CASSQGQGISGANVLTF | TGCGCCAGCAGCCAGGGACAGGGAATCTCTGGGGCCAACGTCCTGACTTTC
. | TRBD1 | TRBJ1-1 | TRBV30 | CAHDREYTEAFF | TGTGCCCATGACAGGGAGTACACTGAAGCTTTCTTT
. | . | TRBJ2-1 | TRBV5-6 | CASSLSARYNNEQFF | TGTGCCAGCAGCTTGTCAGCTAGGTATAACAATGAGCAGTTCTTC
. | . | TRBJ1-1 | TRBV7-7 | CASSYHSFKDEGTEAFF | TGTGCTAGCAGCTACCACAGTTTTAAGGATGAGGGCACTGAAGCTTTCTTT
. | TRBD2 | TRBJ2-7 | TRBV29-1 | CSVVLASYEQYF | TGCAGCGTAGTACTAGCGTCCTACGAGCAGTACTTC
few | TRBD2 | TRBJ2-1 | TRBV7-2 | CASSFGLAFNEQFF | TGTGCCAGCAGCTTCGGACTAGCTTTCAATGAGCAGTTCTTC
. | TRBD1 | TRBJ1-1 | TRBV5-1 | CASSSLQGGNTEAFF | TGCGCCAGCAGCTCCCTACAGGGGGGGAACACTGAAGCTTTCTTT
. | . | TRBJ2-5 | TRBV12-5 | CASGLVLGDTGTQETQYF | TGTGCTAGTGGTTTGGTCCTCGGGGACACCGGAACCCAAGAGACCCAGTACTTC
. | . | TRBJ2-7 | TRBV27 | CASRFISGTYEQYF | TGTGCCAGCCGCTTTATTAGCGGAACCTACGAGCAGTACTTC
. | . | TRBJ1-2 | TRBV6-5 | CASSYLGGSYGYTF | TGTGCCAGCAGTTACCTCGGGGGTAGCTATGGCTACACCTTC
. | TRBD1 | TRBJ2-7 | TRBV10-3 | CAISPQGDEQYF | TGTGCCATCAGTCCACAGGGGGACGAGCAGTACTTC
few | . | TRBJ2-5 | TRBV18 | CASSPTAGERTQYF | TGTGCCAGCTCACCCACCGCAGGGGAAAGGACCCAGTACTTC
few | . | TRBJ2-3 | TRBV29-1 | CSVKQGRNTDTQYF | TGCAGCGTCAAACAGGGGAGGAACACAGATACGCAGTATTTT
few | TRBD2 | TRBJ2-1 | TRBV28 | CASSLQNPTSGLYNEQFF | TGTGCCAGCAGTTTACAAAACCCGACTAGCGGGTTATACAATGAGCAGTTCTTC
few | TRBD1 | TRBJ2-5 | TRBV19 | CASSRTGQGQETQYF | TGTGCCAGTAGCCGGACCGGACAGGGCCAAGAGACCCAGTACTTC
many | . | TRBJ2-3 | TRBV4-2 | CASSQDLGAQYF | TGTGCCAGCAGCCAAGATCTGGGCGCGCAGTATTTT
. | . | TRBJ2-7 | TRBV29-1 | CSVGLQIYEQYF | TGCAGCGTTGGTCTACAGATCTACGAGCAGTACTTC
few | . | TRBJ1-2 | TRBV28 | CASSPQGTYGYTF | TGTGCCAGCAGTCCGCAGGGGACCTATGGCTACACCTTC
. | TRBD2 | TRBJ2-3 | TRBV5-1 | CASSTGLSSTDTQYF | TGCGCCAGCAGCACGGGACTATCTAGCACAGATACGCAGTATTTT
. | . | TRBJ1-4 | TRBV7-2 | CASSLNPPGRGEKLFF | TGTGCCAGCAGCTTAAACCCTCCGGGGAGGGGCGAAAAACTGTTTTTT
. | TRBD2 | TRBJ2-1 | TRBV5-1 | CASSSPPVLAGSYNEQFF | TGCGCCAGCAGCTCCCCCCCGGTGCTAGCGGGATCCTACAATGAGCAGTTCTTC
. | TRBD2 | TRBJ2-5 | TRBV7-6 | CASSLGAGGSQETQYF | TGTGCCAGCAGCTTAGGGGCGGGAGGAAGCCAAGAGACCCAGTACTTC
. | TRBD1 | TRBJ1-1 | TRBV7-2 | CASSSGTENTEAFF | TGTGCCAGCAGCTCCGGGACAGAGAACACTGAAGCTTTCTTT
. | TRBD1 | TRBJ2-5 | TRBV19 | CASSSGQVQETQYF | TGTGCCAGTAGTAGCGGACAGGTCCAAGAGACCCAGTACTTC
. | . | TRBJ2-3 | TRBV6-1 | CASTRYGVRDTQYF | TGTGCCAGCACCCGTTACGGGGTACGAGATACGCAGTATTTT
. | . | TRBJ2-7 | TRBV15 | CATSRDPEAYEQYF | TGTGCCACCAGCAGAGATCCGGAGGCCTACGAGCAGTACTTC
. | . | TRBJ2-3 | TRBV5-1 | CASSYTGEEDTQYF | TGCGCCAGCAGCTATACGGGAGAAGAGGATACGCAGTATTTT
. | TRBD2 | TRBJ2-7 | TRBV19 | CASTAGGYEQYF | TGTGCCAGTACAGCGGGAGGCTACGAGCAGTACTTC
. | . | TRBJ1-5 | TRBV10-3 | CAISEFGGYDGNQPQHF | TGTGCCATCAGTGAATTCGGGGGATACGATGGCAATCAGCCCCAGCATTTT
. | TRBD1 | TRBJ1-3 | TRBV9 | CASSGGTAGNTIYF | TGTGCCAGCAGCGGCGGGACAGCTGGAAACACCATATATTTT
. | TRBD1 | TRBJ2-7 | TRBV5-5 | CASSLWGQGTHEQYF | TGTGCCAGCAGCCTTTGGGGACAGGGCACCCACGAGCAGTACTTC
. | . | TRBJ1-4 | TRBV6-6 | CASSPLDRTNEKLFF | TGTGCCAGCAGCCCTTTAGACAGGACAAACGAAAAACTGTTTTTT
few | TRBD1 | TRBJ2-7 | TRBV6-5 | CASSLQGDYEQYF | TGTGCCAGCAGTCTACAGGGGGACTACGAGCAGTACTTC
. | TRBD2 | TRBJ2-3 | TRBV28 | CASSLAGARFIGSTDTQYF | TGTGCCAGCAGTTTAGCGGGAGCGCGGTTTATAGGCAGCACAGATACGCAGTATTTT
. | . | TRBJ2-5 | TRBV21-1 | CASSKEGAQVEQETQYF | TGTGCCAGCAGCAAAGAGGGGGCCCAGGTAGAGCAAGAGACCCAGTACTTC
few | TRBD2 | TRBJ2-1 | TRBV11-2 | CASSQRPTSGVYNEQFF | TGTGCCAGCAGCCAGCGACCGACTAGCGGGGTTTACAATGAGCAGTTCTTC